A single TCR beta chain is shown here with its context. The PCR used 60 Vbeta and 13 Jbeta primers. Measured with immunoSEQ multiplex PCR; TCRdb has only the in-frame clones, and not every one. This table has some 140,000 clones, around three quarters appearing once. This entry is derived from a study of cytomegalovirus exposure and HLA in healthy donors. The CDR3 covers 14 residues. The germline V gene encodes CDR1 SGDLS and CDR2 YYNGEE. The V gene end was trimmed by 0 bases and the J gene end by 10 bases; junction bases not matched to a gene: 7. The sequence derives from a man aged 35 to 55 in good health and CMV-seronegative. The source material was PBMCs. The rearrangement links TRBV9 to TRBJ2-1; 7 bases line up with TRBD2. The CDR3 region is CASSVVGEGLEQFF. The CDR3 nucleotides are TGTGCCAGCAGCGTAGTTGGGGAGGGCTTGGAGCAGTTCTTC.